This TCR beta chain comes out of a study of blood T cell repertoires in COVID-19. Study details: Sites across the United States, Italy and Spain contributed samples from acute and convalescent COVID-19.

Donors were grouped by their self-reported clinical history. The trim removed 6 bases at V and 0 bases at J, leaving 7 bases unmatched. Germline CDR1 MNHNY, CDR2 SVGAGI (reference sequence). The CDR3 has 15 residues. Methods used by the authors: For nucleated cells, counts were estimated from reference gene primer amplification. Some clones are missing from TCRdb's copy, which holds only in-frame ones; the method was immunoSEQ multiplex PCR. V, J and clone size reflect that table, while D and trimming were determined from the DNA. Here the sample spans almost 250,000 clones, around 87% being singletons.

Input material: PBMCs or T cells enriched from blood (not recorded which). The TCR originated in a woman between 50 and 59 years old who had recovered from COVID-19. The chain carries TRBV6-6 and TRBJ1-2; 7 bases match TRBD1. CDR3 protein: CASRISRGTNYGYTF. CDR3 in DNA: TGTGCCAGCAGGATCTCCAGGGGGACTAACTATGGCTACACCTTC.